The clone carrying this TCR beta chain was seen a handful of times. This specimen comes from a study of CD8+CD57+ T cells in acquired aplastic anemia. It was patients with CD8+CD57+ cell expansion by flow cytometry who were chosen for sequencing. Germline V gene sequence: CDR1 MNHEY, CDR2 SMNVEV (reference sequence). The CDR3 is 13 residues long. Trimming removed 8 bases from V and 0 bases from J, with 10 bases in between. Genomic DNA acted as the template from which TCR beta VDJ combination and CDR3 sequence profiling were carried out. From the reads, TCRdb called clonotypes with MiXCR, one entry per CDR3 protein. The sample records roughly 200,000 distinct CDR3 sequences, 55% to 65% being singletons.

This TCR came from a human donor with aplastic anemia. The chain couples TRBV27 to TRBJ1-2; D unresolved. Source material: sorted CD4+, CD8+, or CD8+CD57+ T cells (not recorded which) from PBMCs. CDR3 bases: TGTGCCAGCGCGGAGAATCCTAACTATGGCTACACCTTC. This translates into CASAENPNYGYTF.